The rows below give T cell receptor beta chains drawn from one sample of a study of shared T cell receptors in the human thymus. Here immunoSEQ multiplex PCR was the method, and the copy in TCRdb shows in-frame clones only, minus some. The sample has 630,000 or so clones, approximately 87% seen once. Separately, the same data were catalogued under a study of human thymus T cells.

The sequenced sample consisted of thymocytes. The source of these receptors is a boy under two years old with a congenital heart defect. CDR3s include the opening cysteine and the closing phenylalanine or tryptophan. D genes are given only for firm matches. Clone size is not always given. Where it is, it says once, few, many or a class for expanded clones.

cdr3_aa: CASSSGVDTEAFF
cdr3_nt: TGTGCCAGCAGTTCAGGTGTGGACACTGAAGCTTTCTTT
d_call: -
v_call: TRBV6-8
j_call: TRBJ1-1
clone_size: -

cdr3_aa: CASSELSLGQNEQFF
cdr3_nt: TGTGCCAGCAGCGAATTGTCCTTGGGCCAAAATGAGCAGTTCTTC
d_call: -
v_call: TRBV13
j_call: TRBJ2-1
clone_size: -

cdr3_aa: CASSQDHTNSYEQYF
cdr3_nt: TGCGCCAGCAGCCAAGATCACACCAACTCCTACGAGCAGTACTTC
d_call: -
v_call: TRBV4-3
j_call: TRBJ2-7
clone_size: -

cdr3_aa: CAIRDRGPYEQYF
cdr3_nt: TGTGCCATCAGAGACAGGGGGCCCTACGAGCAGTACTTC
d_call: TRBD1
v_call: TRBV10-3
j_call: TRBJ2-7
clone_size: -

cdr3_aa: CASSYVASGSHEQYF
cdr3_nt: TGTGCCAGCAGTTACGTCGCTAGCGGGAGCCACGAGCAGTACTTC
d_call: TRBD2
v_call: TRBV6-6
j_call: TRBJ2-7
clone_size: -

cdr3_aa: CASSQAVGGTFF
cdr3_nt: TGCGCCAGCAGCCAAGCAGTTGGAGGGACTTTCTTT
d_call: -
v_call: TRBV4-3
j_call: TRBJ1-1
clone_size: -

cdr3_aa: CASSTGTFPQNF
cdr3_nt: TGCGCCAGCAGCACAGGGACATTCCCCCAGAATTTT
d_call: -
v_call: TRBV5-1
j_call: TRBJ2-3
clone_size: -

cdr3_aa: CASSLVLAGAPVEQYF
cdr3_nt: TGTGCCAGCAGCTTGGTCCTAGCGGGGGCCCCGGTGGAGCAGTACTTC
d_call: TRBD2
v_call: TRBV5-4
j_call: TRBJ2-7
clone_size: -

cdr3_aa: CASSLRSGTGDLNYGYTF
cdr3_nt: TGTGCCAGCAGCTTACGGTCCGGGACAGGGGACTTAAACTATGGCTACACCTTC
d_call: TRBD1
v_call: TRBV7-8
j_call: TRBJ1-2
clone_size: -

cdr3_aa: CASSLPGTPTGELFF
cdr3_nt: TGTGCCAGCAGCCTACCCGGGACACCAACCGGGGAGCTGTTTTTT
d_call: -
v_call: TRBV7-9
j_call: TRBJ2-2
clone_size: -

cdr3_aa: CASSHRPFPRDIYNEQFF
cdr3_nt: TGCGCCAGCAGCCACCGCCCTTTCCCCCGGGACATCTACAATGAGCAGTTCTTC
d_call: -
v_call: TRBV4-1
j_call: TRBJ2-1
clone_size: -

cdr3_aa: CASRSIRGSYNSPLHF
cdr3_nt: TGCGCCAGCAGATCTATTAGGGGCTCCTATAATTCACCCCTCCACTTT
d_call: -
v_call: TRBV5-1
j_call: TRBJ1-6
clone_size: -

cdr3_aa: CASSHRLVEINEQFF
cdr3_nt: TGTGCCAGCAGCCACCGACTAGTCGAAATTAATGAGCAGTTCTTC
d_call: -
v_call: TRBV9
j_call: TRBJ2-1
clone_size: -

cdr3_aa: CSVEGEERNGNYEQYF
cdr3_nt: TGCAGCGTTGAAGGGGAGGAGCGGAACGGGAACTACGAGCAGTACTTC
d_call: -
v_call: TRBV29-1
j_call: TRBJ2-7
clone_size: -

cdr3_aa: CATSRRGAANEKLFF
cdr3_nt: TGTGCCACCAGCAGGCGGGGCGCGGCTAATGAAAAACTGTTTTTT
d_call: -
v_call: TRBV15
j_call: TRBJ1-4
clone_size: -

cdr3_aa: CASAGTSGSNEQFF
cdr3_nt: TGTGCCAGCGCCGGGACTAGCGGGAGCAATGAGCAGTTCTTC
d_call: TRBD2
v_call: TRBV27
j_call: TRBJ2-1
clone_size: -

cdr3_aa: CASSLEGGDTEAFF
cdr3_nt: TGTGCCAGCAGCTTAGAAGGGGGAGACACTGAAGCTTTCTTT
d_call: -
v_call: TRBV7-9
j_call: TRBJ1-1
clone_size: -

cdr3_aa: CASSPPTSGDTDTQYF
cdr3_nt: TGTGCCAGCAGCCCGCCGACTAGCGGAGACACAGATACGCAGTATTTT
d_call: TRBD2
v_call: TRBV13
j_call: TRBJ2-3
clone_size: -

cdr3_aa: CASSLTSGGDFSYEQYF
cdr3_nt: TGTGCCAGCAGTTTGACTAGCGGGGGGGATTTCTCCTACGAGCAGTACTTC
d_call: TRBD2
v_call: TRBV27
j_call: TRBJ2-7
clone_size: -

cdr3_aa: CASRGVRDRDYEQYF
cdr3_nt: TGTGCCAGCAGAGGGGTGAGGGACAGGGACTACGAGCAGTACTTC
d_call: TRBD1
v_call: TRBV6-1
j_call: TRBJ2-7
clone_size: -

cdr3_aa: CASSQRGDYEQYF
cdr3_nt: TGTGCCAGCAGCCAAAGGGGTGACTACGAGCAGTACTTC
d_call: -
v_call: TRBV9
j_call: TRBJ2-7
clone_size: -

cdr3_aa: CASSDNREPSYNEQFF
cdr3_nt: TGTGCCAGCAGTGATAACCGGGAACCCTCCTACAATGAGCAGTTCTTC
d_call: -
v_call: TRBV2
j_call: TRBJ2-1
clone_size: -

cdr3_aa: CASSYSTSGGEETQYF
cdr3_nt: TGTGCCAGCAGTTACTCGACTAGCGGGGGGGAAGAGACCCAGTACTTC
d_call: TRBD2
v_call: TRBV6-6
j_call: TRBJ2-5
clone_size: -

cdr3_aa: CASSLVRESYEQYF
cdr3_nt: TGTGCCAGCAGCTTGGTTCGGGAGTCCTACGAGCAGTACTTC
d_call: -
v_call: TRBV5-4
j_call: TRBJ2-7
clone_size: -

cdr3_aa: CASSLSLTEGHTSGNTIYF
cdr3_nt: TGTGCCAGCAGCTTAAGCCTAACCGAGGGACATACCTCTGGAAACACCATATATTTT
d_call: -
v_call: TRBV5-4
j_call: TRBJ1-3
clone_size: few

cdr3_aa: CASSNRQGAPISSYEQYF
cdr3_nt: TGTGCCAGCAGCAATAGACAGGGGGCCCCTATTTCTTCCTACGAGCAGTACTTC
d_call: TRBD1
v_call: TRBV5-6
j_call: TRBJ2-7
clone_size: few

cdr3_aa: CASSSGQTRNTIYF
cdr3_nt: TGTGCCAGCAGTTCGGGACAGACCCGAAACACCATATATTTT
d_call: TRBD1
v_call: TRBV6-5
j_call: TRBJ1-3
clone_size: few

cdr3_aa: CASSQWTYYEQYF
cdr3_nt: TGTGCCAGCAGCCAGTGGACTTACTACGAGCAGTACTTC
d_call: -
v_call: TRBV14
j_call: TRBJ2-7
clone_size: -

cdr3_aa: CASSPGQVMGLGSGEQYF
cdr3_nt: TGTGCCAGCTCACCAGGACAGGTGATGGGCCTTGGATCAGGCGAGCAGTACTTC
d_call: TRBD1
v_call: TRBV18
j_call: TRBJ2-7
clone_size: -

cdr3_aa: CASSHLHLALVGEQYF
cdr3_nt: TGTGCCAGCAGCCACTTACATCTTGCACTAGTCGGCGAGCAGTACTTC
d_call: -
v_call: TRBV14
j_call: TRBJ2-7
clone_size: once

cdr3_aa: CASSPDRQNEKLFF
cdr3_nt: TGTGCCAGCAGTCCGGACAGGCAAAATGAAAAACTGTTTTTT
d_call: TRBD1
v_call: TRBV27
j_call: TRBJ1-4
clone_size: -

cdr3_aa: CASSMGRGYEQYF
cdr3_nt: TGTGCCAGCAGTATGGGAAGGGGCTACGAGCAGTACTTC
d_call: -
v_call: TRBV6-4
j_call: TRBJ2-7
clone_size: -

cdr3_aa: CASSRFSGTVLSNTEAFF
cdr3_nt: TGTGCCAGCAGCAGATTCTCGGGGACAGTATTATCGAACACTGAAGCTTTCTTT
d_call: TRBD1
v_call: TRBV7-6
j_call: TRBJ1-1
clone_size: -

cdr3_aa: CASSIPTGNTIYF
cdr3_nt: TGTGCCAGTAGTATACCGACAGGAAACACCATATATTTT
d_call: -
v_call: TRBV19
j_call: TRBJ1-3
clone_size: few

cdr3_aa: CASSPGTGALRDYNEQFF
cdr3_nt: TGTGCCAGCAGCCCCGGGACAGGGGCCCTCAGAGATTACAATGAGCAGTTCTTC
d_call: TRBD1
v_call: TRBV5-4
j_call: TRBJ2-1
clone_size: -

cdr3_aa: CASSSPSGTLNYGYTF
cdr3_nt: TGTGCCAGCAGCTCACCATCCGGGACACTGAACTATGGCTACACCTTC
d_call: -
v_call: TRBV7-9
j_call: TRBJ1-2
clone_size: -